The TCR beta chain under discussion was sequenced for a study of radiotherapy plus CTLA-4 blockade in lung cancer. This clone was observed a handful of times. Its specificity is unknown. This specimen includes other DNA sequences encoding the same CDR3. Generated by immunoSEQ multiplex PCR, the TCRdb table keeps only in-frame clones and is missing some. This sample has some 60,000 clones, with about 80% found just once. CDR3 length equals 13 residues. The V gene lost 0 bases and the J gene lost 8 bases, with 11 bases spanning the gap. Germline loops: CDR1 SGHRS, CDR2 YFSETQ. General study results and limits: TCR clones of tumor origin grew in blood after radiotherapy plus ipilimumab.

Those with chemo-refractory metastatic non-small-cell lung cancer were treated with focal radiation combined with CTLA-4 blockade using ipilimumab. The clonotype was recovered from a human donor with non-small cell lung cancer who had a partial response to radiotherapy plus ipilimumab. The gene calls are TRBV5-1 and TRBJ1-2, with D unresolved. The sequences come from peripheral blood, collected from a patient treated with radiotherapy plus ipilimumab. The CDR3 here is CASSLAPTEGYTF. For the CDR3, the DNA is TGCGCCAGCAGCTTGGCCCCGACGGAGGGCTACACCTTC.